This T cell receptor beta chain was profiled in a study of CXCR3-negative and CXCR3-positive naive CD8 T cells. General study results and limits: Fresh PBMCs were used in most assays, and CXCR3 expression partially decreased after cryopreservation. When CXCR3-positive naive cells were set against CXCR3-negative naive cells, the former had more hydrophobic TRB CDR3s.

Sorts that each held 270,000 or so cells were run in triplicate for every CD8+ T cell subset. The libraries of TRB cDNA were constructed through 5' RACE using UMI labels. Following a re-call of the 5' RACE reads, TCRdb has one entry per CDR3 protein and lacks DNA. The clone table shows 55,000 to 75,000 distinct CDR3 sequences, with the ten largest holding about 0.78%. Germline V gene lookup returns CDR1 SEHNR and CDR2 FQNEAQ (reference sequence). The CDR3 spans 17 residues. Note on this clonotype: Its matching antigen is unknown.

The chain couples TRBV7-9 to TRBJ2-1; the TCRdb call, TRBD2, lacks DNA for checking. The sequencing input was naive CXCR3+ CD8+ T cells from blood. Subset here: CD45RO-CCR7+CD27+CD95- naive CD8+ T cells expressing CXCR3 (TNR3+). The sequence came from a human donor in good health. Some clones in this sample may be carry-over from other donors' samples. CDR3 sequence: CASSLAATSGDYNEQFF.